The rows below give T cell receptor beta chains drawn from one sample of a study of blood T cell repertoires in COVID-19. Here immunoSEQ multiplex PCR was the method, and the copy in TCRdb shows in-frame clones only, minus some. The sample comprises about 62,000 clones, 80% to 90% of which are singletons, and 1% to 1.5% rests with the top ten. Sequencing was performed on peripheral blood. The receptors were gathered from a woman older than 75 with acute or convalescent COVID-19. Both conserved end residues are part of each CDR3. Fields, in order: J gene, D gene, V gene, clone size, CDR3 protein, CDR3 DNA. The D gene is left open where the match is weak. Clone size appears in some rows only: once, few, many, or a class for an expanded clone.

J gene: TRBJ2-7
D gene: -
V gene: TRBV29-1
clone size: -
CDR3 protein: CSVVEAWQGGPYEQYF
CDR3 DNA: TGCAGCGTTGTCGAGGCGTGGCAGGGGGGTCCCTACGAGCAGTACTTC

J gene: TRBJ1-4
D gene: -
V gene: TRBV5-5
clone size: -
CDR3 protein: CASSSDPGGQTNEKLFF
CDR3 DNA: TGTGCCAGCAGCTCGGACCCGGGAGGGCAAACTAATGAAAAACTGTTTTTT

J gene: TRBJ1-4
D gene: -
V gene: TRBV5-1
clone size: -
CDR3 protein: CASMPGSGNEKLFF
CDR3 DNA: TGCGCCAGCATGCCGGGGAGCGGTAATGAAAAACTGTTTTTT

J gene: TRBJ1-6
D gene: -
V gene: TRBV24-1
clone size: -
CDR3 protein: CATSDLGQMNSYNSPLHF
CDR3 DNA: TGTGCCACCAGTGATTTGGGCCAGATGAACTCCTATAATTCACCCCTCCACTTT

J gene: TRBJ1-4
D gene: -
V gene: TRBV5-1
clone size: -
CDR3 protein: CASSPVATNEKLFF
CDR3 DNA: TGCGCCAGCTCCCCGGTTGCAACTAATGAAAAACTGTTTTTT

J gene: TRBJ2-5
D gene: -
V gene: TRBV7-6
clone size: -
CDR3 protein: CASSFARETQYF
CDR3 DNA: TGTGCCAGCAGCTTTGCGAGGGAGACCCAGTACTTC

J gene: TRBJ2-2
D gene: -
V gene: TRBV28
clone size: few
CDR3 protein: CATKRGTGELFF
CDR3 DNA: TGTGCCACCAAACGAGGAACCGGGGAGCTGTTTTTT

J gene: TRBJ1-6
D gene: TRBD1
V gene: TRBV5-1
clone size: -
CDR3 protein: CASSLGTAYNSPLHF
CDR3 DNA: TGCGCCAGCAGCTTAGGGACAGCCTATAATTCACCCCTCCACTTT

J gene: TRBJ2-6
D gene: TRBD2
V gene: TRBV19
clone size: -
CDR3 protein: CASSASGRAEGANVLTF
CDR3 DNA: TGTGCCAGTAGTGCAAGCGGGAGGGCTGAGGGGGCCAACGTCCTGACTTTC

J gene: TRBJ2-2
D gene: TRBD2
V gene: TRBV13
clone size: -
CDR3 protein: CASSLAVGAGGNTGELFF
CDR3 DNA: TGTGCCAGCAGCTTAGCAGTTGGAGCGGGGGGAAACACCGGGGAGCTGTTTTTT

J gene: TRBJ2-3
D gene: TRBD2
V gene: TRBV9
clone size: -
CDR3 protein: CASSVLSGGDPDTQYF
CDR3 DNA: TGTGCCAGCAGCGTATTGAGCGGGGGGGATCCAGATACGCAGTATTTT

J gene: TRBJ1-1
D gene: -
V gene: TRBV15
clone size: -
CDR3 protein: CATGLLLSGNTEAFF
CDR3 DNA: TGTGCCACCGGCCTCCTCTTAAGTGGGAACACTGAAGCTTTCTTT

J gene: TRBJ2-3
D gene: TRBD1
V gene: TRBV7-3
clone size: -
CDR3 protein: CASMMTGASTDTQYF
CDR3 DNA: TGTGCCAGCATGATGACAGGGGCTAGCACAGATACGCAGTATTTT

J gene: TRBJ1-1
D gene: -
V gene: TRBV29-1
clone size: -
CDR3 protein: CSVAWAHMNTEAFF
CDR3 DNA: TGCAGCGTTGCCTGGGCCCACATGAACACTGAAGCTTTCTTT

J gene: TRBJ2-3
D gene: -
V gene: TRBV19
clone size: once
CDR3 protein: CASSIQGTDTQYF
CDR3 DNA: TGTGCCAGTAGTATTCAGGGAACAGATACGCAGTATTTT

J gene: TRBJ1-3
D gene: -
V gene: TRBV7-2
clone size: -
CDR3 protein: CASSLAPGNGNTIYF
CDR3 DNA: TGTGCCAGCAGCTTAGCGCCAGGGAATGGAAACACCATATATTTT

J gene: TRBJ1-6
D gene: -
V gene: TRBV5-5
clone size: once
CDR3 protein: CASSLGQLDSPLHF
CDR3 DNA: TGTGCCAGCAGCTTGGGACAGCTGGATTCACCCCTCCACTTT

J gene: TRBJ2-7
D gene: TRBD1
V gene: TRBV11-2
clone size: -
CDR3 protein: CASSPGQGNEQYF
CDR3 DNA: TGTGCCAGCAGCCCCGGACAGGGGAACGAGCAGTACTTC

J gene: TRBJ2-7
D gene: TRBD1
V gene: TRBV5-1
clone size: -
CDR3 protein: CASSWTGTGVYEQYF
CDR3 DNA: TGCGCCAGCAGCTGGACCGGGACAGGGGTCTACGAGCAGTACTTC

J gene: TRBJ1-1
D gene: TRBD1
V gene: TRBV19
clone size: once
CDR3 protein: CATQTGVTEAFF
CDR3 DNA: TGTGCCACTCAGACAGGGGTCACTGAAGCTTTCTTT

J gene: TRBJ2-7
D gene: TRBD2
V gene: TRBV5-1
clone size: once
CDR3 protein: CASSLVAGGSEQYF
CDR3 DNA: TGCGCCAGCAGCTTGGTTGCGGGGGGCTCCGAGCAGTACTTC

J gene: TRBJ2-2
D gene: -
V gene: TRBV24-1
clone size: -
CDR3 protein: CATSVQGGTGELFF
CDR3 DNA: TGTGCCACCAGTGTTCAGGGCGGCACCGGGGAGCTGTTTTTT

J gene: TRBJ2-2
D gene: TRBD2
V gene: TRBV4-2
clone size: -
CDR3 protein: CASSHGTSGSFTGELFF
CDR3 DNA: TGTGCCAGCAGCCACGGGACTAGCGGGAGTTTCACCGGGGAGCTGTTTTTT

J gene: TRBJ1-6
D gene: TRBD1
V gene: TRBV7-3
clone size: -
CDR3 protein: CASSLTGSNSPLHF
CDR3 DNA: TGTGCCAGCAGCTTGACAGGGTCGAATTCACCCCTCCACTTT

J gene: TRBJ1-2
D gene: TRBD1
V gene: TRBV7-3
clone size: -
CDR3 protein: CASSLGRDRDYGYTF
CDR3 DNA: TGTGCCAGCAGCTTAGGCCGGGACAGGGACTATGGCTACACCTTC

J gene: TRBJ2-2
D gene: -
V gene: TRBV19
clone size: -
CDR3 protein: CASTRLGPDSGELFF
CDR3 DNA: TGTGCCAGCACCAGATTGGGCCCGGACTCCGGGGAGCTGTTTTTT

J gene: TRBJ1-6
D gene: TRBD1
V gene: TRBV19
clone size: -
CDR3 protein: CASSIPGTGGRSPLHF
CDR3 DNA: TGTGCCAGTAGTATACCAGGGACAGGGGGAAGGTCACCCCTCCACTTT

J gene: TRBJ1-5
D gene: TRBD1
V gene: TRBV27
clone size: -
CDR3 protein: CASRPSTGGENQPQHF
CDR3 DNA: TGTGCCAGCAGGCCCTCTACAGGGGGCGAGAATCAGCCCCAGCATTTT

J gene: TRBJ2-6
D gene: TRBD1
V gene: TRBV19
clone size: -
CDR3 protein: CASDPGQESSGANVLTF
CDR3 DNA: TGTGCCAGCGATCCGGGACAGGAGAGCTCTGGGGCCAACGTCCTGACTTTC